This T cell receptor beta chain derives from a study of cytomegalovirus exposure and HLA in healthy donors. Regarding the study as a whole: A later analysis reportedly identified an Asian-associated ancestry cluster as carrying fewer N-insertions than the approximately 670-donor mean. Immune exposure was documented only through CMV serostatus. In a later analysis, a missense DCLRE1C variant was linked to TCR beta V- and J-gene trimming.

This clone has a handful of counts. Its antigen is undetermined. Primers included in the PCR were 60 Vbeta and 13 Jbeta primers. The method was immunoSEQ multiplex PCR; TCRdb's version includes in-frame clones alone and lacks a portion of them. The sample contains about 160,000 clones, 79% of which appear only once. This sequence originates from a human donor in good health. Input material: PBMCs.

The CDR3 region has the DNA TGTGCCAGCAGCATCATGGGACAGGGACTCTACGAGCAGTACTTC. This codes for CASSIMGQGLYEQYF. The rearrangement joins TRBV21-1 to TRBJ2-7; TRBD1 reflects the table's D call only, with no check against the DNA. TRBV21-1 is shown as a pseudogene. The CDR3 consists of 15 residues.